This record concerns one T cell receptor (beta chain) sequence. The target antigen is unknown. This record comes from a study of T cell repertoires in cytomegalovirus infection. About the study: Matching HLA type and CMV infection were both indicated by public TCR beta signatures.

Study-wide results and caveats: CMV carriers having the relevant HLA were flagged by cumulative public TCR beta family frequency. In two of eight donors, the top clonotype was HLA-C-restricted CMV-specific.

From the reads, TCRdb called clonotypes with MiXCR, one entry per CDR3 protein. Among 550,000 to 700,000 distinct CDR3 sequences, under 45% were seen once, and the ten largest hold over 45%. This receptor was identified in a human donor in good health (CMV status not recorded). Some clones in this sample may be carry-over from other donors' samples. The sequenced sample was cultured PBMCs, obtained from culture after CMV antigen stimulation.

CDR3 bases: TGTGCCAGCAGCTCACGGGGCACAGTTAATTCACCCCTCCACTTT. Translated: CASSSRGTVNSPLHF. This rearrangement joins TRBV7-2 to TRBJ1-6, with a possible D match to TRBD1 (5 bases). Germline values: CDR1 SGHTA, CDR2 FQGNSA. This CDR3 has 15 amino acids. Trimming took 4 bases from V and 6 from J, leaving 13 bases between them.